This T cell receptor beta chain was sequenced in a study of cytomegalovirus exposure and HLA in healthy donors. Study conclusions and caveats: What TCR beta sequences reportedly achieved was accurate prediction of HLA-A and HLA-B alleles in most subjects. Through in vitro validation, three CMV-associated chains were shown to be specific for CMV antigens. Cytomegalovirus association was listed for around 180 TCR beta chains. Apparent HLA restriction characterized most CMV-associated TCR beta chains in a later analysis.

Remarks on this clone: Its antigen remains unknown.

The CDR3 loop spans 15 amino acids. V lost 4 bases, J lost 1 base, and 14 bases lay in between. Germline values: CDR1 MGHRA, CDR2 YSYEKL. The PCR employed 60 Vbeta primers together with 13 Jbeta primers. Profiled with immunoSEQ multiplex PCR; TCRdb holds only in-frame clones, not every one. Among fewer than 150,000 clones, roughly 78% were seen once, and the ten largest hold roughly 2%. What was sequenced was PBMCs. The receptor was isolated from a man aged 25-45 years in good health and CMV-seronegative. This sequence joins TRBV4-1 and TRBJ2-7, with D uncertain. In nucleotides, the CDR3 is TGCGCCAGCAGCCGATACACCGGAGCTTCCTACGAGCAGTACTTC. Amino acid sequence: CASSRYTGASYEQYF.